This TCR beta chain originates from a study of blood T cell repertoires in COVID-19. Study context: Donors in the United States, Italy and Spain gave samples during acute or convalescent COVID-19. Sources were T cells, B-cell-depleted T cells, or PBMCs; the material itself was cDNA or gDNA.

As processed by the authors: Researchers report that nucleated cell counts were estimated from reference gene primer amplification. TCRdb's table, derived via immunoSEQ multiplex PCR, lists solely in-frame clones and lacks some. V and J calls and clone size come straight from that table; D and trimming were deduced from the DNA. This sample has 310,000 or so clones, with approximately 90% found just once. Trimming took off 5 bases at V and 4 bases at J, with 11 bases between the two ends. The germline V gene has CDR1 SGHTA and CDR2 FQGNSA. The CDR3 is made up of 13 amino acids. The receptor was derived from a woman in her 50s who had recovered from COVID-19. Sequenced input: peripheral blood. The chain carries TRBV7-2 and TRBJ1-1; D gene uncertain. CDR3 region: CASSQNIGTEAFF. DNA of the CDR3: TGTGCCAGCAGCCAAAATATCGGCACTGAAGCTTTCTTT. The complete variable domain, with remaining parts taken from reference TRBV7-2 and TRBJ1-1, reads GAGVSQSPSNKVTEKGKDVELRCDPISGHTALYWYRQSLGQGLEFLIYFQGNSAPDKSGLPSDRFSAERTGGSVSTLTIQRTQQEDSAVYLCASSQNIGTEAFFGQGTRLTVV.